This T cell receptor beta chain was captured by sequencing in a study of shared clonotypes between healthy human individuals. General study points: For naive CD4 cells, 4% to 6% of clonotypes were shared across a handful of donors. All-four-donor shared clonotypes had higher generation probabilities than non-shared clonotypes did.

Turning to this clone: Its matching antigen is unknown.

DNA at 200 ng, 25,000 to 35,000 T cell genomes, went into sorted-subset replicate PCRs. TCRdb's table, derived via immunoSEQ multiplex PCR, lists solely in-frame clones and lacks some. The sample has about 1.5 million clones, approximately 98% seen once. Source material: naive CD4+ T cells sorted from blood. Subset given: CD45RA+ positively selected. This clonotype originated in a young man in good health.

The CDR3 coding sequence is TGCGCCAGCAGCCTCGGGAAACGGGGGCAACTCTATGGCTACACCTTC. It translates to CASSLGKRGQLYGYTF. This rearrangement joins TRBV5-1 to TRBJ1-2, with D possibly matching TRBD1 (6 bases). V lost 4 bases and J 4 bases, leaving 20 bases between the germline ends. Germline V gene lookup returns CDR1 SGHRS and CDR2 YFSETQ. The CDR3 is made up of 16 amino acids. The whole variable domain, remainder taken from reference TRBV5-1 and TRBJ1-2, is KAGVTQTPRYLIKTRGQQVTLSCSPISGHRSVSWYQQTPGQGLQFLFEYFSETQRNKGNFPGRFSGRQFSNSRSEMNVSTLELGDSALYLCASSLGKRGQLYGYTFGSGTRLTVV.